This entry lists 22 T cell receptor beta chains sequenced from one sample in a study of blood T cells in healthy people across ages. A second PCR of about 7 to 12 cycles used a sample-barcoded 5' primer and a J-beta primer mix. TCRdb independently ran MiXCR on the 5' RACE reads; one entry per CDR3 protein. Of 1.5 million to 2 million distinct CDR3 sequences listed, 28% were seen once; the top ten hold 7% to 9%. The sequenced sample consisted of blood. These receptors originate from a woman in her thirties in good health.

CDR3 DNA sequence: TGTGCCAGCCTACCGGGGACAGGGACCTGGAACACTGAAGCTTTCTTT. It is translated as CASLPGTGTWNTEAFF. This rearrangement joins TRBV28 to TRBJ1-1; 9 bases align to TRBD1. CDR1 is MDHEN and CDR2 is SYDVKM in the germline V gene. CDR3 length: 16 residues. J gave up 1 base and V 8 bases, and 11 bases lay outside the gene matches.

V is TRBV15 and J is TRBJ2-3; D is perhaps TRBD2 (6 bases). The CDR3 consists of 15 residues. CDR1 is LNHNV and CDR2 is YYDKDF in the germline V gene (reference sequence). V was cut by 4 bases and J by 3 bases, with 14 bases left in between. The CDR3 coding sequence is TGTGCCACCAGCACCCCCTTGGAGGGAACAGATACGCAGTATTTT. It is translated as CATSTPLEGTDTQYF.

This clonotype was seen ten or more times. The chain is built from TRBV29-1 and TRBJ2-1, with 10 bases lining up with TRBD2. Trimming removed 7 bases from V and 4 bases from J; junction bases left unmatched: 7. CDR3 length equals 14 residues. Germline CDR1 SQVTM, CDR2 ANQGSEA. The CDR3 loop reads CSASAGGAYNEQFF. CDR3 DNA sequence: TGCAGCGCCTCAGCGGGAGGGGCATACAATGAGCAGTTCTTC.

The chain uses TRBV7-8 and TRBJ2-1; TRBD2 matches at 8 bases. J gave up 1 base and V 0 bases, and 8 bases lay outside the gene matches. This CDR3 is built from 18 residues. Per germline, CDR1 SGHVS and CDR2 FQNEAQ. DNA of the CDR3: TGTGCCAGCAGCTTAGCTGTTAGTAGCGGGGAATCCTACAATGAGCAGTTCTTC. Its protein is CASSLAVSSGESYNEQFF.

Regarding this clonotype: Because it lacks the conserved phenylalanine or tryptophan at the end, this CDR3 is likely a read error. This rearrangement joins TRBV29-1 to TRBJ1-2; unclear D gene. CDR3 length: 11 residues. The V gene's germline CDR1 is SQVTM and CDR2 ANQGSEA. The V gene lost 4 bases and the J gene lost 4 bases, with 7 bases spanning the gap. CDR3: CSVGDPYGYTY. For the CDR3, the DNA is TGCAGCGTTGGGGATCCCTATGGCTACACCTAC.

The rearrangement uses TRBV6-4 and TRBJ2-1; TRBD2 matches 14 bases. The DNA end lines up better with TRBJ2-7; the J call may be wrong. The CDR3 spans 15 residues. Germline loops: CDR1 MRHNA, CDR2 SNTAGT. The CDR3 loop is CASSRTSGRFNEQYF. CDR3 DNA sequence: TGTGCCAGCAGTCGGACTAGCGGGAGGTTTAATGAGCAGTACTTC.

Details on this clonotype: Germline is not matched at one junction end, which may reflect a read error. The gene calls are TRBV3-1 and TRBJ2-4, with unresolved D. The CDR3 is 12 residues long. Germline V CDR1 and CDR2: LGHDT, YNNKEL (reference sequence). CDR3 sequence: CTSSQYRQEQYF. The CDR3 region has the DNA TGTACCAGCAGCCAATATCGTCAAGAGCAGTACTTC.

This chain joins TRBV7-2 and TRBJ2-1; 10 bases agree with TRBD2. Germline V gene lookup returns CDR1 SGHTA and CDR2 FQGNSA. V was pared by 3 bases and J by 10 bases, with 21 bases of the junction left unmatched. This CDR3 region has 19 residues. Written as DNA, the CDR3 is TGTGCCAGCAGCTTTATCAGCGGGAGGGCCCTGCAGCACCCCTACGAGCAGTTCTTC. Protein sequence: CASSFISGRALQHPYEQFF. The full variable domain, completed using reference TRBV7-2 and TRBJ2-1, is GAGVSQSPSNKVTEKGKDVELRCDPISGHTALYWYRQSLGQGLEFLIYFQGNSAPDKSGLPSDRFSAERTGGSVSTLTIQRTQQEDSAVYLCASSFISGRALQHPYEQFFGPGTRLTVL.

Many counts were recorded for this clonotype. CDR3 in amino acids: CASRTSGVNNSPLHF. The CDR3 DNA is TGTGCCAGCAGGACCTCCGGGGTAAATAATTCACCCCTCCACTTT. The chain has TRBV7-2 and TRBJ1-6, with D unclear. This CDR3 is 15 amino acids long. Germline V CDR1 and CDR2: SGHTA, FQGNSA. The V end lost 6 bases, the J end lost 5 bases, and 14 bases lay between the germline ends.

V and J are TRBV12-3 or TRBV12-4 and TRBJ2-1; D call uncertain. The CDR3 consists of 13 residues. V was clipped by 6 bases and J by 6 bases, with 12 bases between them. The CDR3 region has the DNA TGTGCCAGCAGGGATCCCAGAAGCAATGAGCAGTTCTTC. The encoded protein is CASRDPRSNEQFF.

J is TRBJ1-2 and V is TRBV20-1, with a possible D match to TRBD1 (5 bases). Trimming removed 0 bases at V and 8 bases at J, with 13 bases between. The germline V gene encodes CDR1 DFQATT and CDR2 SNEGSKA (reference sequence). The CDR3 runs to 13 residues. CDR3 residues: CSARDRGGRGYTF. CDR3 coding DNA: TGCAGTGCTAGAGATCGGGGCGGACGCGGCTACACCTTC.

In its sample, this clonotype was seen a few times. V gene TRBV12-3 or TRBV12-4 combines with J gene TRBJ2-1, with 14 bases that match TRBD2. The CDR3 spans 14 residues. V was pared by 4 bases and J by 9 bases, with 2 bases of the junction left unmatched. CDR3 DNA sequence: TGTGCCAGCAGTTCCGGGACTAGCGGGAGTGAGCAGTTCTTC. Translating it yields CASSSGTSGSEQFF.

This clonotype was observed at least ten times. The CDR3 region is CASAGMNYGYTF. The CDR3 DNA sequence: TGTGCCAGCGCCGGGATGAACTATGGCTACACCTTC. The chain joins TRBV5-5 to TRBJ1-2; D gene uncertain. CDR1 is SGHKS and CDR2 is YYEKEE in the germline V gene (reference sequence). CDR3 size: 12 residues. V dropped 7 bases and J dropped 2 bases, with 9 bases sitting between them.

The V gene is TRBV10-3, the J gene TRBJ2-1; D call uncertain. With 4 bases removed from V and 1 base from J, the gap between germline ends came to 5 bases. The germline CDR1 and CDR2 sequences are ENHRY and SYGVKD. The CDR3 is 13 residues long. CDR3 region: CAISVQSYNEQFF. In DNA, the CDR3 is TGTGCCATCAGTGTACAGTCCTACAATGAGCAGTTCTTC.

This clonotype was counted a few times. The J gene is TRBJ1-2, the V gene TRBV7-9, with 9 bases lining up with TRBD1. Per the germline V gene, CDR1 is SEHNR and CDR2 is FQNEAQ (reference sequence). This CDR3 has 13 amino acids. The trim removed 6 bases at V and 4 bases at J, leaving 3 bases unmatched. The CDR3 is CASRVDRGYGYTF. The CDR3 coding sequence is TGTGCCAGCAGGGTGGACAGGGGCTATGGCTACACCTTC.

This clonotype was seen a handful of times. The genes are TRBV12-3 or TRBV12-4 and TRBJ1-5; 8 bases are a match to TRBD1. This CDR3 contains 14 residues. After removal of 5 bases from V and 7 bases from J, the junction contained 7 bases not matched to a gene. The DNA of the CDR3 is TGTGCCAGCAGTCTACAGGGGGTGGAACAGCCCCAGCATTTT. Amino acid sequence: CASSLQGVEQPQHF.

The genes are TRBV7-2 and TRBJ2-1; D gene ambiguous. Trimming shortened V by 1 base and J by 13 bases, and 17 bases separated the two germline ends. The CDR3 has 14 amino acids. Looked up from germline, CDR1 is SGHTA and CDR2 is FQGNSA. CDR3 in DNA: TGTGCCAGCAGCTTAGGGGTGGAACAAGAGACCCAGTTCTTC. It encodes CASSLGVEQETQFF.

V is TRBV6-1 and J is TRBJ2-7; the D is unclear. The germline gives CDR1 MNHNS, CDR2 SASEGT. V was trimmed by 0 bases and J by 5 bases, leaving 5 bases between them. The CDR3 covers 12 residues. The chain's CDR3 is CASSEARNEQYF. The DNA of the CDR3 is TGTGCCAGCAGTGAAGCGAGAAACGAGCAGTACTTC.

This clonotype was counted a single time. This chain connects TRBV7-2 to TRBJ1-5; maybe TRBD1 (5 bases). Trimming pared 3 bases from V and 5 bases from J, leaving 11 bases between. The germline CDR1 and CDR2 sequences are SGHTA and FQGNSA. This CDR3 has 14 amino acids. CDR3 in amino acids: CASSFQWGDQPQHF. CDR3 nucleotide sequence: TGTGCCAGCAGCTTCCAGTGGGGGGATCAGCCCCAGCATTTT.

For this clonotype: A much larger clone is a single base away; this may be a read error. The rearrangement joins TRBV28 to TRBJ2-7; 7 bases map to TRBD1. Germline trimming cut 6 bases from V and 3 bases from J; bases unmatched to any gene: 8. The CDR3 is 14 residues long. Per germline, CDR1 MDHEN and CDR2 SYDVKM. CDR3: CASRIRDSLYEQYF. CDR3 DNA sequence: TGTGCCAGCAGGATAAGGGACAGCCTCTACGAGCAGTACTTC.

The chain uses TRBV6-6 and TRBJ2-1; 9 bases match TRBD2. This CDR3 contains 16 residues. Germline CDR1 and CDR2: MNHNY and SVGAGI (reference sequence). After removal of 5 bases from V and 0 bases from J, the junction contained 5 bases not matched to a gene. The CDR3 DNA reads as TGTGCCAGCAGTGACCTTAGCGGGAGCTCCTACAATGAGCAGTTCTTC. It yields the protein CASSDLSGSSYNEQFF.

This clonotype was detected a few times. V gene TRBV3-1 combines with J gene TRBJ2-5; a weak D match, TRBD2 (6 bases). V was trimmed by 1 base and J by 3 bases, leaving 12 bases between them. Germline CDR1 and CDR2: LGHDT and YNNKEL (reference sequence). This CDR3 comprises 15 residues. CDR3 coding DNA: TGTGCCAGCAGCCAAGGGTTAGCGGACGAAGAGACCCAGTACTTC. Its protein product is CASSQGLADEETQYF.